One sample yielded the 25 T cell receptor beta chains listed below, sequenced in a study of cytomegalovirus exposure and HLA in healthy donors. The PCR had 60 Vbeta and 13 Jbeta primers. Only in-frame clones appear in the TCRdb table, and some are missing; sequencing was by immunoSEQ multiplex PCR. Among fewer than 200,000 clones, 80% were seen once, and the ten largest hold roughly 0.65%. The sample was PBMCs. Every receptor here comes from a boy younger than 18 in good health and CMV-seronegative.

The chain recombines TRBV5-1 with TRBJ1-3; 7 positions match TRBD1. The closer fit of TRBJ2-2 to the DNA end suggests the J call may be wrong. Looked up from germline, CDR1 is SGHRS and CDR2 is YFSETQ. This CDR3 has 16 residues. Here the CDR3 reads CASSTRQGRNTGELFF. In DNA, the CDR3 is TGCGCCAGCAGCACCAGACAGGGCCGAAACACCGGGGAGCTGTTTTTT.

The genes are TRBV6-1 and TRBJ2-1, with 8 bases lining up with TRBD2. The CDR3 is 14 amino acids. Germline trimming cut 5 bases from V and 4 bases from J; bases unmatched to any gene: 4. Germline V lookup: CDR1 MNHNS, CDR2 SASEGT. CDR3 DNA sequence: TGTGCCAGCAGTTCAGCGGGAGAGTACAATGAGCAGTTCTTC. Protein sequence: CASSSAGEYNEQFF.

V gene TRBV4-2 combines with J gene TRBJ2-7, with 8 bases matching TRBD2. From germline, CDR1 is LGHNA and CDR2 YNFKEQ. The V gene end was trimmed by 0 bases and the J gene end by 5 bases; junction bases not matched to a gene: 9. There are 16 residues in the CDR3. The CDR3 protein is CASSQEGDGGANEQYF. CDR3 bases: TGTGCCAGCAGCCAAGAGGGTGACGGGGGGGCGAACGAGCAGTACTTC.

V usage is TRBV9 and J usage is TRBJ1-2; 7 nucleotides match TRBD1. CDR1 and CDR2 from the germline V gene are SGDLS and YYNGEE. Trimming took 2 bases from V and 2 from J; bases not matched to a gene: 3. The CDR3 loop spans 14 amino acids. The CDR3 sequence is CASSVWDRNYGYTF. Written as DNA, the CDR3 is TGTGCCAGCAGCGTCTGGGACAGAAACTATGGCTACACCTTC. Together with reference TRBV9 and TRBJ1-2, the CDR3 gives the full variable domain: DSGVTQTPKHLITATGQRVTLRCSPRSGDLSVYWYQQSLDQGLQFLIQYYNGEERAKGNILERFSAQQFPDLHSELNLSSLELGDSALYFCASSVWDRNYGYTFGSGTRLTVV.

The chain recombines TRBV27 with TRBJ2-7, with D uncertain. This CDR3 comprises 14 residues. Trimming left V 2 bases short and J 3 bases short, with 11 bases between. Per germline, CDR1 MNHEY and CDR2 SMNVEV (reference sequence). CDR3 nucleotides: TGTGCCAGCAGTTTAGGCTCGACACTCTACGAGCAGTACTTC. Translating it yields CASSLGSTLYEQYF.

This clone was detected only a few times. The CDR3, as DNA: TGCAGTGCTAACCGGGAGCCTGAAGCTTTCTTT. It codes for CSANREPEAFF. The chain joins TRBV20-1 to TRBJ1-1; D gene unclear. The CDR3 is made up of 11 amino acids. Trimming left V 4 bases short and J 6 bases short, with 9 bases between. Germline V gene sequence: CDR1 DFQATT, CDR2 SNEGSKA (reference sequence).

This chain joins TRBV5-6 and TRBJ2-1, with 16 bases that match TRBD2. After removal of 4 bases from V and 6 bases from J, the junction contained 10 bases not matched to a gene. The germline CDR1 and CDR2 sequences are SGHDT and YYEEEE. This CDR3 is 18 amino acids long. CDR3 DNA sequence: TGTGCCAGCAGCCCGGGACTAGCGGGAGGGCCCCCCCCCAATGAGCAGTTCTTC. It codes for CASSPGLAGGPPPNEQFF.

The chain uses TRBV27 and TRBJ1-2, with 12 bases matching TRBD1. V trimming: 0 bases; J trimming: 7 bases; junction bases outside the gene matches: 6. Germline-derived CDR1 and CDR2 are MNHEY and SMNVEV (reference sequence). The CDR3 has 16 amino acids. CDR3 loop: CASSLSGTGGLGGYTF. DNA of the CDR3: TGTGCCAGCAGTTTATCCGGGACAGGGGGCTTAGGTGGCTACACCTTC.

The CDR3 coding sequence is TGTGCCAGCAGCTTAGGTAACTACGAGCAGTACTTC. Its translation is CASSLGNYEQYF. The chain has TRBV11-2 and TRBJ2-7; D unresolved. CDR1 and CDR2 from the germline V gene are SGHAT and FQNNGV. There are 12 residues in the CDR3. Between the trimmed V and J ends, which lost 1 base and 3 bases, there was a span of 4 bases.

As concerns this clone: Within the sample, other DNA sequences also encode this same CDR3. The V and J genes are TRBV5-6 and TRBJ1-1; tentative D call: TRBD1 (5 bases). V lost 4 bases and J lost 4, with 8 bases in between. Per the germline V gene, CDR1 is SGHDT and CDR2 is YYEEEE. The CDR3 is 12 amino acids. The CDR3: CASSLRGTEAFF. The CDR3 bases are TGTGCCAGCAGCCTTAGGGGCACTGAAGCTTTCTTT.

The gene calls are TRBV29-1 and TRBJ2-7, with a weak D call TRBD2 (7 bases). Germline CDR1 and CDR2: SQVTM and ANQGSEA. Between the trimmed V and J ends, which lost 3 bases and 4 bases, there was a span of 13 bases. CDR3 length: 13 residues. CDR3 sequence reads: CSVEGGGAYEQYF. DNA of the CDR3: TGCAGCGTTGAGGGGGGGGGCGCATACGAGCAGTACTTC.

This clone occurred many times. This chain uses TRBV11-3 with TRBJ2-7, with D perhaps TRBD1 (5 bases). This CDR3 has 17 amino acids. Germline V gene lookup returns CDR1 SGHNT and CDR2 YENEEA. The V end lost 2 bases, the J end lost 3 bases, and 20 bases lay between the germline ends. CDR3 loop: CASSLYDSSQGNYEQYF. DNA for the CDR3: TGTGCCAGCAGCTTATACGATTCGTCTCAGGGAAACTACGAGCAGTACTTC. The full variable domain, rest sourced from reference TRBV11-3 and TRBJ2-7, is EAGVVQSPRYKIIEKKQPVAFWCNPISGHNTLYWYLQNLGQGPELLIRYENEEAVDDSQLPKDRFSAERLKGVDSTLKIQPAELGDSAVYLCASSLYDSSQGNYEQYFGPGTRLTVT.

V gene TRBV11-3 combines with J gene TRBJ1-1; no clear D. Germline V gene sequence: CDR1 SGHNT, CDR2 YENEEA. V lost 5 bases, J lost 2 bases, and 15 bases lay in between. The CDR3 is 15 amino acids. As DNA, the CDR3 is TGTGCCAGCAGCAGTAGTGGGGAGGGAAACACTGAAGCTTTCTTT. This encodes CASSSSGEGNTEAFF.

DNA for the CDR3: TGTGCCAGTCAGGACAGCCCCCTTCGGGCTTTCTTT. Protein: CASQDSPLRAFF. The chain recombines TRBV19 with TRBJ1-1; D is perhaps TRBD1 (6 bases). Germline assignment: CDR1 LNHDA and CDR2 SQIVND (reference sequence). The germline V and J ends were trimmed by 8 bases and 11 bases, with 18 bases remaining between them. CDR3 size: 12 residues.

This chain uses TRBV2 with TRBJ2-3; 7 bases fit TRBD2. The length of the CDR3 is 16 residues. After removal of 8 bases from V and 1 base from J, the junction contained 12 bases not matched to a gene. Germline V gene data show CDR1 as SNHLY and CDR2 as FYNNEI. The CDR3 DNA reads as TGTGCCAGCCTGCCCCCGACGGCGGGGGGCACAGATACGCAGTATTTT. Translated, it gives CASLPPTAGGTDTQYF. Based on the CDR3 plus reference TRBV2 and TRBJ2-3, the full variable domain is EPEVTQTPSHQVTQMGQEVILRCVPISNHLYFYWYRQILGQKVEFLVSFYNNEISEKSEIFDDQFSVERPDGSNFTLKIRSTKLEDSAMYFCASLPPTAGGTDTQYFGPGTRLTVL.

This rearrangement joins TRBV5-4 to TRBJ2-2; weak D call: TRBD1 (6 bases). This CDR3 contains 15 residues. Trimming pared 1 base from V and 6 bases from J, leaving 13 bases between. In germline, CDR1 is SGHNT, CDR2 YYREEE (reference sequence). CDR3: CASSLSRGPAGELFF. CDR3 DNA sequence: TGTGCCAGCAGCTTGTCCAGGGGTCCCGCCGGGGAGCTGTTTTTT.

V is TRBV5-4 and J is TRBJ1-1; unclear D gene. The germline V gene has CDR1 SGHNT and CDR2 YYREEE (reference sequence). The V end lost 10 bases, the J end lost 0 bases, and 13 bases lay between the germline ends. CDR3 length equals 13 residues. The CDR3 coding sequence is TGTGCCGGTAGTCCCGGGATGAACACTGAAGCTTTCTTT. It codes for CAGSPGMNTEAFF. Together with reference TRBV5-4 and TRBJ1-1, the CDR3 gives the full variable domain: ETGVTQSPTHLIKTRGQQVTLRCSSQSGHNTVSWYQQALGQGPQFIFQYYREEENGRGNFPPRFSGLQFPNYSSELNVNALELDDSALYLCAGSPGMNTEAFFGQGTRLTVV.

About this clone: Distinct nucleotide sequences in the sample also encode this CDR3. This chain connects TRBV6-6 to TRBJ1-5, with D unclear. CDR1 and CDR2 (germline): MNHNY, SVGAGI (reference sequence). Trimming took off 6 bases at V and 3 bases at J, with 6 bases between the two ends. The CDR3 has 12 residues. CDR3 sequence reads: CASSLPNQPQHF. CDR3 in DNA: TGTGCCAGCAGCCTCCCCAATCAGCCCCAGCATTTT.

The DNA for the CDR3 is TGTGCCAGCAGTTTACCGGGACTAACAGAAGAGACCCAGTACTTC. Translation gives CASSLPGLTEETQYF. The chain has TRBV5-4 and TRBJ2-5; TRBD2 matches 7 bases. This CDR3 has 15 amino acids. Trimming at V came to 5 bases and at J to 3 bases, leaving 10 bases not matched to a gene. Germline V gives CDR1 SGHNT, CDR2 YYREEE (reference sequence).

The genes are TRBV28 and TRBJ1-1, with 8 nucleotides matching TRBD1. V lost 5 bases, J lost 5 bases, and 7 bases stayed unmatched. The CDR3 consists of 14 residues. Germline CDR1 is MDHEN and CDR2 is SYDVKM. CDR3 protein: CASSPRTGRTEAFF. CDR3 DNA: TGTGCCAGCAGTCCCCGGACAGGGAGGACTGAAGCTTTCTTT.

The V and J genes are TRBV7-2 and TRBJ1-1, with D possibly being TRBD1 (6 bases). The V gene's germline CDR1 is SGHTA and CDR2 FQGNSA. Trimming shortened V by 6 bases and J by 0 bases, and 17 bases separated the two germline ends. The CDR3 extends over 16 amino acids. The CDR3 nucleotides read TGTGCCAGCAGGTCAAGAGGGGGAGTAATGAACACTGAAGCTTTCTTT. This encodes CASRSRGGVMNTEAFF. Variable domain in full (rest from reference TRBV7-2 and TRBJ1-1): GAGVSQSPSNKVTEKGKDVELRCDPISGHTALYWYRQSLGQGLEFLIYFQGNSAPDKSGLPSDRFSAERTGGSVSTLTIQRTQQEDSAVYLCASRSRGGVMNTEAFFGQGTRLTVV.

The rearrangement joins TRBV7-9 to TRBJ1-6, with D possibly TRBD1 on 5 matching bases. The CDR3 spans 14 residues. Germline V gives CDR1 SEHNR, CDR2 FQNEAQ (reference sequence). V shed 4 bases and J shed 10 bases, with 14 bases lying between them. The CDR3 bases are TGTGCCAGCAGCTCAGTTTCCGGGGGGTCACCCCTCCACTTT. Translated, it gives CASSSVSGGSPLHF.

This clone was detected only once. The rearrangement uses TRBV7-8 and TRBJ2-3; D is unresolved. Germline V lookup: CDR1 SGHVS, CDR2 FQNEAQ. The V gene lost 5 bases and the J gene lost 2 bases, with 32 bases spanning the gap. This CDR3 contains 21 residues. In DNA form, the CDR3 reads TGTGCCAGCAGCAAAATAAGGCCTCCCCAGGTGGCAGAGCTCTTCACAGATACGCAGTATTTT. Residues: CASSKIRPPQVAELFTDTQYF.

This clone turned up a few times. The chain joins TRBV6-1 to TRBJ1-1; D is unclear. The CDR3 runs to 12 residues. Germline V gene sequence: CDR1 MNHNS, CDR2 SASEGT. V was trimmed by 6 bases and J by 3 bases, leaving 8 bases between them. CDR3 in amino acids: CASSLYYTEAFF. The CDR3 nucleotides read TGTGCCAGCAGCCTTTATTACACTGAAGCTTTCTTT.

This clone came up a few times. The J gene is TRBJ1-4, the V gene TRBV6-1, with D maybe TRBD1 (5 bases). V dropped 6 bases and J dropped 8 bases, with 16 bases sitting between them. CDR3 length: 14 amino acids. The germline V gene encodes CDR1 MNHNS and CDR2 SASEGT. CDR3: CASRTRRVGEKLFF. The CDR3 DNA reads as TGTGCCAGCAGGACCCGCAGGGTTGGGGAAAAACTGTTTTTT.